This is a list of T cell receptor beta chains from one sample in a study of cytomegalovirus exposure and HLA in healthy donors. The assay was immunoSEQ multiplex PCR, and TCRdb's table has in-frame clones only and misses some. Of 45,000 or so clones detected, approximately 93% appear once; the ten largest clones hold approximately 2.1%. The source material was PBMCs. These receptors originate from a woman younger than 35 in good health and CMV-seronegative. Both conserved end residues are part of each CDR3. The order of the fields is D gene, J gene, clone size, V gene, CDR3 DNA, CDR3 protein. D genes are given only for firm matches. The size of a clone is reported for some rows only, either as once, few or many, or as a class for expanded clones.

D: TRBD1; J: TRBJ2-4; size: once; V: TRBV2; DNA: TGTGCCAGCAGTTGGGGACAGAAAAACATTCAGTACTTC; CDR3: CASSWGQKNIQYF
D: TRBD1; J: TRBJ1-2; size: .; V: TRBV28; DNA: TGTGCCAGCAGTTCACGACAGGGGGCACTCTATGGCTACACCTTC; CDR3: CASSSRQGALYGYTF
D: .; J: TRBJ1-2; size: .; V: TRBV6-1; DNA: TGTGCCAGCAGTGATATCCTGCAGAGGAACTATGGCTACACCTTC; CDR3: CASSDILQRNYGYTF
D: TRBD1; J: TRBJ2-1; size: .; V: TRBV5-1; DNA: TGCGCCAGCAACGGACAGGGCAGGACTCTGAGCTCCTACAATGAGCAGTTCTTC; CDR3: CASNGQGRTLSSYNEQFF
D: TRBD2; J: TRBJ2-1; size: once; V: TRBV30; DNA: TGTGCCTGGAGTCGCCGCGGAGCGGGAGCCGGTGAGCAGTTCTTC; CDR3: CAWSRRGAGAGEQFF
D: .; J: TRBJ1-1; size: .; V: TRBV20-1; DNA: TGCAGTGGTGAGGGCTCGACTGAAGCTTTCTTT; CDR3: CSGEGSTEAFF
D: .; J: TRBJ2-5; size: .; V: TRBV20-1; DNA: TGCAGTGTCACGGGTTTGGAGACCCAGTACTTC; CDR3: CSVTGLETQYF
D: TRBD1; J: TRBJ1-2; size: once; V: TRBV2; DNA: TGTGCCAGCAGGGAGACAGGGAAAGATGGCTACACCTTC; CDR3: CASRETGKDGYTF
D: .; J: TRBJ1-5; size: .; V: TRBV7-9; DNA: TGTGCCAGCAGCTCAGACAGGCAGCCCCAGCATTTT; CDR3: CASSSDRQPQHF
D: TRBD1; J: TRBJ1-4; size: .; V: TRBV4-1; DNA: TGCGCCAGCAGCCCCCGGAGACAGGGTACTCCAACTAATGAAAAACTGTTTTTT; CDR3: CASSPRRQGTPTNEKLFF
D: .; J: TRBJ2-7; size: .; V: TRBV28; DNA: TGTGCCAGCAGTTTAGAGAAATACGAGCAGTACTTC; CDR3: CASSLEKYEQYF
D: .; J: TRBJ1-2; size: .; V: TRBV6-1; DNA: TGTGCCAGCAGTGCAGGGATCTATGGCTACACCTTC; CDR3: CASSAGIYGYTF
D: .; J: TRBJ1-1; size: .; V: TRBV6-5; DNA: TGTGCCAGCAGTTACCGGGGAAGCACTGAAGCTTTCTTT; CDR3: CASSYRGSTEAFF
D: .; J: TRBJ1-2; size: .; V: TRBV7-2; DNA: TGTGCCAGCAGCTTAGGGGGTCTAGAGGGCTATGGCTACACCTTC; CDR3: CASSLGGLEGYGYTF
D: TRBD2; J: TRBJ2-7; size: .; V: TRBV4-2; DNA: TGTGCCAGCAGCCATGTAGCGGGAGCCTCAGGGGAGCAGTACTTC; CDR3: CASSHVAGASGEQYF
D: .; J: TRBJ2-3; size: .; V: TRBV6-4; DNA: TGTGCCAGCAGTGACTCTGCGGGGGCTAGCACAGATACGCAGTATTTT; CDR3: CASSDSAGASTDTQYF
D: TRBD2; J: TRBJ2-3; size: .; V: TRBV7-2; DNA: TGTGCCAGCAGCTCGACTAGCGGAACAGATACGCAGTATTTT; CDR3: CASSSTSGTDTQYF
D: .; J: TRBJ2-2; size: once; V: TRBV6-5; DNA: TGTGCCAGCAGATGGCCAGCCGGGGAGCTGTTTTTT; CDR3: CASRWPAGELFF
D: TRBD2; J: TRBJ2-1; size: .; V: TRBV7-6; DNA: TGTGCCAGCAGCTTCAACGCGGGGGGTTACAATGAGCAGTTCTTC; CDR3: CASSFNAGGYNEQFF
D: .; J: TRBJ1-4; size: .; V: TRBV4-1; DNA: TGCGCCAGCAGCCAAGAAAGTTCAGGGGTGGCCCTACTGTTTTTT; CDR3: CASSQESSGVALLFF
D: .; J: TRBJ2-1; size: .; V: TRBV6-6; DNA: TGTGCCAGCAGTTACACCCACAACAATGAGCAGTTCTTC; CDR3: CASSYTHNNEQFF
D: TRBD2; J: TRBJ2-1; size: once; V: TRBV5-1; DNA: TGCGCCAGCAGCCCCGGGGGAGGGTGGCGCGATGAGCAGTTCTTC; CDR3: CASSPGGGWRDEQFF
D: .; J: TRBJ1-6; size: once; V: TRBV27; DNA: TGTGCCAGCAGTTTAGGGGGCGTCGGGAATTCACCCCTCCACTTT; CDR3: CASSLGGVGNSPLHF
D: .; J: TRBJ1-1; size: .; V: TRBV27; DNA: TGTGCCAGCAGATCTCGGACGGCGGGGCGGAACACTGAAGCTTTCTTT; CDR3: CASRSRTAGRNTEAFF
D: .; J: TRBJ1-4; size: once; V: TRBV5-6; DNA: TGTGCCAGCAGCTTGGACGGTGAAAAACTGTTTTTT; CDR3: CASSLDGEKLFF
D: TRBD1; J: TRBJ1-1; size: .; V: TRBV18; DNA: TGTGCCAGCTCCCAGGACAGGGCCCGCGCTTTCTTT; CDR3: CASSQDRARAFF
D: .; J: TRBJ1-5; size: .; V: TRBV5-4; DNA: TGTGCCAGCAGCTTGGATTTAAATCAGCCCCAGCATTTT; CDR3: CASSLDLNQPQHF
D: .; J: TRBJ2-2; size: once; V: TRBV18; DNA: TGTGCCAGCTCATCCGGGGTGATTACCGGGGAGCTGTTTTTT; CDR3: CASSSGVITGELFF
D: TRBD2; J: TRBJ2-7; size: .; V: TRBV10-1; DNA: TGCGCCAGCAGTGACGAGACGGGACTAGCGGCCGGCGAGCAGTACTTC; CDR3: CASSDETGLAAGEQYF
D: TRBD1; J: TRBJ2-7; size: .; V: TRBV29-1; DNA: TGCAGCGTCCCGGGACAGGACCTCTACGAGCAGTACTTC; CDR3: CSVPGQDLYEQYF
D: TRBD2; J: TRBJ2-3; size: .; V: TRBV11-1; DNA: TGTGCCAGCAGCTTAGTTACTAGCGGATATAGCACAGATACGCAGTATTTT; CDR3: CASSLVTSGYSTDTQYF
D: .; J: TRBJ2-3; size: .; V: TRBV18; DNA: TGTGCCAGCTCACCAAACCAGGCAGATACGCAGTATTTT; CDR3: CASSPNQADTQYF
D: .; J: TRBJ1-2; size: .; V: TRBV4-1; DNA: TGCGCCAGCAGCCAAGTTACAGGAGCAACCTATGGCTACACCTTC; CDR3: CASSQVTGATYGYTF
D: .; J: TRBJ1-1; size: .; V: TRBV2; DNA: TGTGCCAGTCTCCGGGGGGGCACTGAAGCTTTCTTT; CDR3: CASLRGGTEAFF
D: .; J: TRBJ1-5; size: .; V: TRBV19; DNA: TGTGCCAGTAGTAAAGGGGTAGGAAATCAGCCCCAGCATTTT; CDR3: CASSKGVGNQPQHF
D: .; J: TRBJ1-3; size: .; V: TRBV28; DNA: TGTGCCAGCAGTTTAGGGGGCTCGGGAAACACCATATATTTT; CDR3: CASSLGGSGNTIYF
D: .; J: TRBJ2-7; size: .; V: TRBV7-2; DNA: TGTGCCAGCAGCCCTGTTAGCGGTACCTACGAGCAGTACTTC; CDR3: CASSPVSGTYEQYF
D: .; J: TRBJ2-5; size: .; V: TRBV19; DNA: TGTGCCAGTAGTATGTCCGAACTAAGCTCACAACAAGAGACCCAGTACTTC; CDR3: CASSMSELSSQQETQYF
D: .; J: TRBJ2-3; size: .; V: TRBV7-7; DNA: TGTGCTAGCAGCAGGGAACAGGGAACAGATACGCAGTATTTT; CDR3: CASSREQGTDTQYF
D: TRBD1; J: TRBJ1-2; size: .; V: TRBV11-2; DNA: TGTGCCAGCAGCTTAGGGACAGGGAGGGGCGATGGCTACACCTTC; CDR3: CASSLGTGRGDGYTF
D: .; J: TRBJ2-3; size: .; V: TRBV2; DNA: TGTGCCAGCAGTGGGGGGGTGTCTAGCACAGATACGCAGTATTTT; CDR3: CASSGGVSSTDTQYF
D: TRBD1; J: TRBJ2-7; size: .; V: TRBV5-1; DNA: TGCGCCAGCAGCCTGACAGGGGTTGCCTACGAGCAGTACTTC; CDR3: CASSLTGVAYEQYF
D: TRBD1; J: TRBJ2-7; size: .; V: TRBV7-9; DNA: TGTGCCAGCAGCTTAGGGACAGGGTACGAGCAGTACTTC; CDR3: CASSLGTGYEQYF
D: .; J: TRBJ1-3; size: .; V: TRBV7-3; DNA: TGTGCCAGCAGCCCAGGCTCTGGAAACACCATATATTTT; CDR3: CASSPGSGNTIYF
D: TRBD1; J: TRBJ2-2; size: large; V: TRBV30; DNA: TGTGCCTGGCGTACAGGGGGTGACACCGGGGAGCTGTTTTTT; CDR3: CAWRTGGDTGELFF
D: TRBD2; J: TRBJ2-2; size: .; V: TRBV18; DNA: TGTGCCAGCTCACCACTAGGACTAGCGGCGAACACCGGGGAGCTGTTTTTT; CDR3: CASSPLGLAANTGELFF
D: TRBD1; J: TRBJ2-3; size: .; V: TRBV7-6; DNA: TGTGCCAGCAGCTTACCGACAGGGGGCAGCACAGATACGCAGTATTTT; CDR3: CASSLPTGGSTDTQYF
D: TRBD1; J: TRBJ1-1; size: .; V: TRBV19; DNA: TGTGCCAGTGCCTGGGACAGGGCGAACACTGAAGCTTTCTTT; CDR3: CASAWDRANTEAFF
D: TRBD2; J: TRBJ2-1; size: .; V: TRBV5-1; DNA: TGCGCCAGCAGCTTCTTTAGCGGGACGACTCAGGGGGAGCAGTTCTTC; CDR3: CASSFFSGTTQGEQFF
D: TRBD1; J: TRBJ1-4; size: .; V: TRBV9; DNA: TGTGCCAGCAGCGTAGCAGAGGGGGCGGGGGAAAAACTGTTTTTT; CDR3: CASSVAEGAGEKLFF
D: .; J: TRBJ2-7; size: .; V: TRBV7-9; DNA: TGTGCCAGCAGCTTAGCGCAGGGGTACGAGCAGTACTTC; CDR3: CASSLAQGYEQYF
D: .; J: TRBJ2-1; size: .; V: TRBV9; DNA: TGTGCCAGCAGTGACCCTAAGACATACAATGAGCAGTTCTTC; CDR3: CASSDPKTYNEQFF
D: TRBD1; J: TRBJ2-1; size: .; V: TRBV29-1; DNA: TGCAGCGTTGCAGGACAGGCTCTGAATGAGCAGTTCTTC; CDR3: CSVAGQALNEQFF
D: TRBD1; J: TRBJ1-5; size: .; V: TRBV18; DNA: TGTGCCAGCTCACCACAGGGGGCGAGTCAGCCCCAGCATTTT; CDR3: CASSPQGASQPQHF